This is a list of T cell receptor beta chains from one sample in a study of technical replicates of blood from a handful of donors. Sequenced by immunoSEQ multiplex PCR; TCRdb stores in-frame clones only, minus some. The sample consists of fewer than 80,000 clones, just under 90% of them appearing once. Sequenced sample: PBMCs. These receptor sequences come from a human donor in good health. Some clones in this sample may be carry-over from other donors' samples. Both conserved end residues are part of each CDR3. A D gene is named only where the DNA matches it firmly. Not all rows give a size; the values are once, few, many and, for expanded clones, a class.

D gene: .
V gene: TRBV7-2
clone size: .
J gene: TRBJ2-7
CDR3 DNA: TGTGCCAGCAGCTCCGGACAACCCTACGAGCAGTACTTC
CDR3 protein: CASSSGQPYEQYF

D gene: TRBD1
V gene: TRBV19
clone size: .
J gene: TRBJ2-6
CDR3 DNA: TGTGCCAGTACTCTGACAGGGTACCACTCTGGGGCCAACGTCCTGACTTTC
CDR3 protein: CASTLTGYHSGANVLTF

D gene: TRBD2
V gene: TRBV4-3
clone size: .
J gene: TRBJ2-1
CDR3 DNA: TGCGCCAGCAGCGCATCGTCGCGGGGGGTGGGTGAGCAGTTCTTC
CDR3 protein: CASSASSRGVGEQFF

D gene: TRBD1
V gene: TRBV18
clone size: .
J gene: TRBJ1-5
CDR3 DNA: TGTGCCAGCTCCGTCGACAGGGCGAAGGAGGGCAATCAGCCCCAGCATTTT
CDR3 protein: CASSVDRAKEGNQPQHF

D gene: .
V gene: TRBV27
clone size: .
J gene: TRBJ2-2
CDR3 DNA: TGTGCCAGCAGGAGGGTATCCGGGGAGCTGTTTTTT
CDR3 protein: CASRRVSGELFF

D gene: TRBD1
V gene: TRBV5-4
clone size: few
J gene: TRBJ2-1
CDR3 DNA: TGTGCCAGCAGCGGGGGACAGTCCCCCTCCTACAATGAGCAGTTCTTC
CDR3 protein: CASSGGQSPSYNEQFF

D gene: .
V gene: TRBV7-9
clone size: .
J gene: TRBJ2-3
CDR3 DNA: TGTGCCAGCAGCTTACGCGGCGCAGATACGCAGTATTTT
CDR3 protein: CASSLRGADTQYF

D gene: .
V gene: TRBV19
clone size: once
J gene: TRBJ2-6
CDR3 DNA: TGTGCCAGTAGTATTGCGAGGCCCTCTGGGGCCAACGTCCTGACTTTC
CDR3 protein: CASSIARPSGANVLTF

D gene: TRBD2
V gene: TRBV5-1
clone size: .
J gene: TRBJ2-5
CDR3 DNA: TGCGCCAGCAACTCGGGGGGGCAGGAGACCCAGTACTTC
CDR3 protein: CASNSGGQETQYF

D gene: .
V gene: TRBV5-4
clone size: .
J gene: TRBJ2-6
CDR3 DNA: TGTGCCAGCAGCATGACAGGCCCTGGGGCCAACGTCCTGACTTTC
CDR3 protein: CASSMTGPGANVLTF

D gene: TRBD1
V gene: TRBV6-5
clone size: .
J gene: TRBJ1-5
CDR3 DNA: TGTGCCAGCAGAAAAGACAGGGTGGGGCAGCCCCAGCATTTT
CDR3 protein: CASRKDRVGQPQHF